This is a list of T cell receptor beta chains from one sample in a study of OX40 agonist ivuxolimab in advanced cancers. The protocol was immunoSEQ multiplex PCR, while the TCRdb copy is restricted to in-frame clones and leaves out a portion. The sample consists of more than 100,000 clones, roughly nine tenths of them appearing once. This material consisted of CD4+ or CD8+ T cells sorted from blood, taken in a trial of the OX40 agonist ivuxolimab. The origin of the receptors is an adult with an advanced solid tumor such as melanoma, head and neck, liver or kidney cancer. Each CDR3 is given with its conserved first and last residue. D genes are given only for firm matches. The size field is filled for only some rows; it gives once, few, many or a size class.

CASSQYPTGGHGYTF	TGTGCCAGCAGCCAATACCCGACAGGGGGGCATGGCTACACCTTC	TRBD1	TRBJ1-2	TRBV7-3	.
CASRPDNSPLHF	TGCGCCAGCCGACCCGATAATTCACCCCTCCACTTT	.	TRBJ1-6	TRBV10-2	.
CASSPLGPSTDTQYF	TGTGCCAGCAGCCCTCTGGGGCCTAGCACAGATACGCAGTATTTT	.	TRBJ2-3	TRBV7-2	.
CASSRGLAGGTSSYNEQFF	TGTGCCAGTAGTAGGGGACTAGCGGGGGGTACGAGCTCCTACAATGAGCAGTTCTTC	TRBD2	TRBJ2-1	TRBV19	.
CASSQDGGALMKRGLFF	TGCGCCAGCAGCCAAGACGGGGGGGCTTTAATGAAAAGAGGACTGTTTTTT	.	TRBJ1-4	TRBV4-3	.
CASSLQTGMGYGYTF	TGTGCCAGCAGTTTACAGACAGGGATGGGCTATGGCTACACCTTC	TRBD1	TRBJ1-2	TRBV28	.
CASSLDRGQETGYTF	TGTGCCAGCAGCCTTGACCGGGGGCAGGAGACTGGCTACACCTTC	.	TRBJ1-2	TRBV9	few
CASSLHLREANEQFF	TGTGCCAGCAGCTTACACCTGCGGGAGGCCAATGAGCAGTTCTTC	TRBD2	TRBJ2-1	TRBV7-2	.
CASSPTYPSGSAKNIQYF	TGTGCCAGCAGTCCCACCTACCCTAGCGGGAGCGCCAAAAACATTCAGTACTTC	TRBD2	TRBJ2-4	TRBV27	.
CASSIALGTGELFF	TGTGCCAGTAGTATAGCCCTGGGTACCGGGGAGCTGTTTTTT	.	TRBJ2-2	TRBV19	.
CASSTTGDQETQYF	TGTGCCAGTAGTACGACAGGCGACCAAGAGACCCAGTACTTC	.	TRBJ2-5	TRBV19	.
CASGLGPDSGNTIYF	TGTGCTAGTGGTTTGGGGCCCGACTCTGGAAACACCATATATTTT	.	TRBJ1-3	TRBV12-5	.
CASSVEGNQPQHF	TGTGCCAGCAGTGTGGAGGGAAATCAGCCCCAGCATTTT	.	TRBJ1-5	TRBV6-1	.
CASSVASTGTGADTQYF	TGTGCCAGCAGCGTCGCCTCCACGGGGACAGGGGCAGATACGCAGTATTTT	TRBD1	TRBJ2-3	TRBV9	.
CASSVVSGSNTEAFF	TGTGCCAGCAGCGTAGTGTCAGGGTCGAACACTGAAGCTTTCTTT	.	TRBJ1-1	TRBV9	few
CASSSTGNTEAFF	TGTGCCAGCAGCTCGACAGGGAACACTGAAGCTTTCTTT	.	TRBJ1-1	TRBV7-3	.
CASSPGLAGDEQFF	TGTGCCAGCTCACCGGGACTAGCGGGCGATGAGCAGTTCTTC	TRBD2	TRBJ2-1	TRBV18	.
CATSRDGSTEAFF	TGTGCCACCAGCAGAGACGGTAGCACTGAAGCTTTCTTT	.	TRBJ1-1	TRBV15	.
CASSVSSSSGDYEQYF	TGTGCCAGCAGCGTATCAAGTTCTAGCGGGGACTACGAGCAGTACTTC	TRBD2	TRBJ2-7	TRBV9	.
CASRPELHGELFF	TGTGCCAGCCGCCCGGAGTTACACGGGGAGCTGTTTTTT	.	TRBJ2-2	TRBV6-1	.
CASSLDGVESNEKLFF	TGTGCCAGCAGTCTGGACGGGGTTGAGAGTAATGAAAAACTGTTTTTT	.	TRBJ1-4	TRBV5-8	.
CASSLSGGATNEKLFF	TGTGCCAGCAGTTTATCGGGGGGCGCAACTAATGAAAAACTGTTTTTT	.	TRBJ1-4	TRBV28	.
CASSDSTTEAFF	TGTGCCAGCAGTGACTCCACCACTGAAGCTTTCTTT	.	TRBJ1-1	TRBV6-4	.
CASSLGDRDVNEQFF	TGCGCCAGCAGCTTGGGGGACAGGGATGTCAATGAGCAGTTCTTC	TRBD1	TRBJ2-1	TRBV5-1	.
CASTYAGQPANTGELFF	TGTGCCAGCACTTACGCGGGACAACCAGCGAACACCGGGGAGCTGTTTTTT	.	TRBJ2-2	TRBV5-4	.